Below are 21 T cell receptor beta chains sequenced from a single sample in a study of T cells in Graves' hyperthyroidism and ophthalmopathy. Amplified TCR beta CDR3 regions came from RNA transcripts. HTBI primers were the set used in a first-round RT-PCR of the TCR CDR3. TCRdb re-analysed the multiplex PCR reads in MiXCR, keeping a single row per CDR3 protein. The repertoire includes approximately 500,000 distinct CDR3 sequences, more than 45% of them detected once, and around 7.7% sits in the top ten. The sequencing input was peripheral blood or thyroid tissue (not recorded which). These receptors were obtained from a young woman with Graves' hyperthyroidism.

V and J are TRBV24-1 and TRBJ2-5; D is perhaps TRBD1 (5 bases). The CDR3 totals 15 residues. The germline V gene has CDR1 KGHDR and CDR2 SFDVKD. Trimming took off 0 bases at V and 5 bases at J, with 12 bases between the two ends. The CDR3 is CATSDLDSLGETQYF. CDR3 DNA sequence: TGTGCCACCAGTGATTTGGACAGTTTAGGCGAGACCCAGTACTTC.

This chain links TRBV29-1 with TRBJ2-5; D possibly uses TRBD1 or TRBD2 (5 bases each). Germline V gene sequence: CDR1 SQVTM, CDR2 ANQGSEA. Trimming shortened V by 7 bases and J by 7 bases, and 19 bases separated the two germline ends. The CDR3 contains 13 residues. The CDR3 nucleotides are TGCAGCGCTCAACCCCCGGGACCATGGACCCAGTACTTC. Its translation is CSAQPPGPWTQYF.

This clonotype occurred many times. J is TRBJ2-7 and V is TRBV27, with D possibly TRBD1 on 6 matching bases. The CDR3 has 11 amino acids. Trimming removed 8 bases at V and 4 bases at J, with 9 bases between. CDR1 and CDR2 from the germline V gene are MNHEY and SMNVEV (reference sequence). CDR3 DNA: TGTGCCAGCCAGAGGGGGTACGAGCAGTACTTC. It translates to CASQRGYEQYF.

The chain combines TRBV14 with TRBJ2-2; D tentatively fits TRBD1 or TRBD2 (5 bases each). V was shortened by 0 bases and J by 5 bases, with 13 bases between the two germline ends. The CDR3 extends over 16 amino acids. Germline V gene sequence: CDR1 SGHDN, CDR2 FVKESK. CDR3 loop: CASSQDSETVTGELFF. The CDR3 nucleotides are TGTGCCAGCAGCCAAGATAGCGAGACAGTGACCGGGGAGCTGTTTTTT.

The sample holds a few counts of this clonotype. The missing conserved phenylalanine or tryptophan at the end of this CDR3 makes a read error likely. No DNA is shown, since the ends of the CDR3 on it are uncertain; the CDR3 is the one TCRdb lists. The CDR3 reads CASSLGTGRDD. V is TRBV5-1 and J is TRBJ1-4; the table's D gene call, TRBD1, was not cross checked with the DNA. The germline gives CDR1 SGHRS, CDR2 YFSETQ. Including both end residues, the CDR3 is 11 amino acids long.

This clonotype was recorded a few times. The V and J genes are TRBV13 and TRBJ2-2, with TRBD2 matching 13 bases. CDR1 and CDR2 from the germline V gene are PRHDT and FYEKMQ (reference sequence). Germline trimming cut 5 bases from V and 4 bases from J; bases unmatched to any gene: 4. This CDR3 is 16 amino acids long. In DNA, the CDR3 is TGTGCCAGCAGCCAGGGACTAGCGGGATTCACCGGGGAGCTGTTTTTT. Amino acid sequence: CASSQGLAGFTGELFF.

This clonotype was observed many times. The chain combines TRBV7-6 with TRBJ2-7, with TRBD1 matching over 11 bases. The CDR3 contains 15 residues. Germline CDR1 reads SGHVS; CDR2 reads FNYEAQ. V lost 5 bases and J lost 7; bases outside the gene matches: 10. The CDR3 nucleotides are TGTGCCAGCAGCATCCTGCCGGGACAGGGGGAGGAGCAGTACTTC. As protein: CASSILPGQGEEQYF. Full variable domain (rest looked up from reference TRBV7-6 and TRBJ2-7): GAGVSQSPRYKVTKRGQDVALRCDPISGHVSLYWYRQALGQGPEFLTYFNYEAQQDKSGLPNDRFSAERPEGSISTLTIQRTEQRDSAMYRCASSILPGQGEEQYFGPGTRLTVT.

The chain couples TRBV7-6 to TRBJ2-7, with a possible D match to TRBD1 (5 bases). Trimming removed 5 bases at V and 3 bases at J, with 14 bases between. The CDR3 is 14 amino acids. Germline V gene sequence: CDR1 SGHVS, CDR2 FNYEAQ. CDR3 region: CASSVEGVGYEQYF. The DNA of the CDR3 is TGTGCCAGCAGCGTTGAAGGGGTTGGCTACGAGCAGTACTTC.

This clonotype has a handful of counts. The CDR3, as DNA: TGTGCCACCAGTGATGGGCGGGGCCTGCAAAGGAGGACTTTCTTT. Translated, it gives CATSDGRGLQRRTFF. The rearrangement uses TRBV24-1 and TRBJ1-1; a weak D match, TRBD1 (5 bases). Between the trimmed V and J ends, which lost 3 bases and 12 bases, there was a span of 22 bases. Germline V gene sequence: CDR1 KGHDR, CDR2 SFDVKD. The CDR3 length is 15 residues.

The chain carries TRBV18 and TRBJ2-2, with 11 nucleotides matching TRBD2. V gave up 6 bases and J gave up 4 bases; unmatched junction bases: 4. The length of the CDR3 is 15 residues. Germline CDR1 is KGHSH and CDR2 is LQKENI. This CDR3 reads CASSQGLAATGELFF. Written as DNA, the CDR3 is TGTGCCAGCTCTCAGGGACTAGCGGCCACCGGGGAGCTGTTTTTT.

The chain carries TRBV4-1 and TRBJ2-7; no firm D call. Trimming pared 4 bases from V and 0 bases from J, leaving 10 bases between. The CDR3 extends over 14 amino acids. The germline gives CDR1 MGHRA, CDR2 YSYEKL. The CDR3 reads CASSLTIISYEQYF. The CDR3 DNA reads as TGCGCCAGCAGCCTAACAATTATCTCCTACGAGCAGTACTTC.

The chain combines TRBV2 with TRBJ1-5, with D perhaps TRBD1 (5 bases). V was pared by 6 bases and J by 2 bases, with 14 bases between. The CDR3 covers 15 residues. Germline V gives CDR1 SNHLY, CDR2 FYNNEI. CDR3 protein: CASRRETDRNQPQHF. For the CDR3, the DNA is TGTGCCAGCAGGAGGGAGACAGACCGCAATCAGCCCCAGCATTTT.

This clonotype was counted at least ten times. V usage is TRBV9 and J usage is TRBJ2-2; D may be TRBD1 or TRBD2 (5 bases each). Trimming left V 0 bases short and J 7 bases short, with 13 bases between. Germline V CDR1 and CDR2: SGDLS, YYNGEE. The CDR3 runs 15 residues. The DNA for the CDR3 is TGTGCCAGCAGCGTAGGTTTAGGGGAGTTCGGGGAGCTGTTTTTT. It codes for CASSVGLGEFGELFF.

This chain joins TRBV20-1 and TRBJ1-5; 10 bases are shared with TRBD1. The CDR3 totals 13 residues. Germline V gene data show CDR1 as DFQATT and CDR2 as SNEGSKA (reference sequence). V was pared by 6 bases and J by 6 bases, with 5 bases of the junction left unmatched. The CDR3 reads CSAGTGDSQPQHF. The CDR3 nucleotides read TGCAGTGCCGGGACAGGGGATTCTCAGCCCCAGCATTTT.

The V and J genes are TRBV7-2 and TRBJ2-7; no firm D call. The CDR3 runs 13 residues. Deletions cut 6 bases from V and 6 bases from J, with 15 bases between. Germline V gene data show CDR1 as SGHTA and CDR2 as FQGNSA. The CDR3 region has the DNA TGTGCCAGCAGACTCCCCGACTTTGGCGAGCAGTACTTC. Protein product: CASRLPDFGEQYF.

In this sample, this clonotype turned up many times. The chain joins TRBV20-1 to TRBJ2-2; TRBD1 matches at 12 bases. Germline CDR1 is DFQATT and CDR2 is SNEGSKA (reference sequence). Trimming took 4 bases from V and 4 from J; bases not matched to a gene: 7. CDR3 size: 16 residues. The CDR3 nucleotides read TGCAGTGCTACCGGGACAGGGGGCTCGTTCACCGGGGAGCTGTTTTTT. Protein product: CSATGTGGSFTGELFF.

The gene calls are TRBV2 and TRBJ2-7, with D possibly TRBD2 on 5 matching bases. There are 16 residues in the CDR3. V was cut by 1 base and J by 4 bases, with 17 bases left in between. Germline V gene lookup returns CDR1 SNHLY and CDR2 FYNNEI. The CDR3 protein is CASSEGIAGLPYEQYF. The CDR3 DNA reads TGTGCCAGCAGTGAAGGCATTGCGGGTTTACCTTACGAGCAGTACTTC. Together with reference TRBV2 and TRBJ2-7, the CDR3 gives the full variable domain: EPEVTQTPSHQVTQMGQEVILRCVPISNHLYFYWYRQILGQKVEFLVSFYNNEISEKSEIFDDQFSVERPDGSNFTLKIRSTKLEDSAMYFCASSEGIAGLPYEQYFGPGTRLTVT.

Ten or more counts support this clonotype. This chain links TRBV11-3 with TRBJ1-1, with D unclear. This CDR3 comprises 14 residues. Per the germline V gene, CDR1 is SGHNT and CDR2 is YENEEA. Trimming cost V 2 bases and J 3 bases, with 10 bases left between them. CDR3 bases: TGTGCCAGCAGCTTAAGAGGGATGGACACTGAAGCTTTCTTT. Translating gives CASSLRGMDTEAFF.

CDR3 DNA sequence: TGTGCCAGCAAGCCGGGAGGTATGCCCCAGCATTTT. Protein sequence: CASKPGGMPQHF. The rearrangement links TRBV6-6 to TRBJ1-5; D remains unclear. CDR3 length equals 12 residues. CDR1 is MNHNY and CDR2 is SVGAGI in the germline V gene (reference sequence). V lost 7 bases and J 9 bases, leaving 13 bases between the germline ends.

In the case of this clonotype: A much larger clone differs by one base, so this may be a read error. This is likely a read error, given that the CDR3 carries no conserved phenylalanine or tryptophan at its end. The chain has TRBV12-3 or TRBV12-4 and TRBJ2-7; possibly TRBD2 for D (6 bases). The ends were cut back, 7 bases at V and 4 bases at J, with 11 bases in the middle. The CDR3 contains 12 residues. In nucleotides, the CDR3 is TGTGCCAGCATCGAGGGAGGTTACGAGCAGTACCTC. It translates to CASIEGGYEQYL.

This clonotype was observed at least ten times. V is TRBV9 and J is TRBJ1-1, with 8 bases matching TRBD1. Germline loops: CDR1 SGDLS, CDR2 YYNGEE. CDR3 length: 15 residues. J gave up 5 bases and V 0 bases, and 6 bases lay outside the gene matches. The DNA for the CDR3 is TGTGCCAGCAGCGTAGGTGGACAGGGTAAGACTGAAGCTTTCTTT. Its protein product is CASSVGGQGKTEAFF.